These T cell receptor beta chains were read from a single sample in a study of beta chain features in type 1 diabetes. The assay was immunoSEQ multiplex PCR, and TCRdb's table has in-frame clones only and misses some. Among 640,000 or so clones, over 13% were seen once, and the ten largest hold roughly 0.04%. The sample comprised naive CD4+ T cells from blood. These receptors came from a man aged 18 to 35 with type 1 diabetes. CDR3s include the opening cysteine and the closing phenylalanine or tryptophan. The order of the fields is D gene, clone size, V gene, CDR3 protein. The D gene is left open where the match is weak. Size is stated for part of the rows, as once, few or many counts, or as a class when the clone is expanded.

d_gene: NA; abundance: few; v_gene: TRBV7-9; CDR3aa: CASSKEGGTEAFF
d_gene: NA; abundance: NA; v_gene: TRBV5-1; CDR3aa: CASSFPLQGEAFF
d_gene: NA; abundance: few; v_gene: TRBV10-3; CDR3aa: CASGEGEKQYF
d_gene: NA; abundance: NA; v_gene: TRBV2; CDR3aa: CASILRDPAGELFF
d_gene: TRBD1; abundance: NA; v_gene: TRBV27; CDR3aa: CASSWTGNNSPLHF
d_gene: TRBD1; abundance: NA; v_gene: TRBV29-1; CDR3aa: CSVRGQGAVAEAFF
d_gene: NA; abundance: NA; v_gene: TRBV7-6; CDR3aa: CASSPAPRGNHAEQYF
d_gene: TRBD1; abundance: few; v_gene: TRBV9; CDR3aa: CASSYGTAIPSSEQFF
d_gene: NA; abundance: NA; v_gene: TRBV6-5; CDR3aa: CASSSPNYGYTF
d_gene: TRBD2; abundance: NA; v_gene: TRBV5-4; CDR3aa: CASSTNILAGGVDEQFF
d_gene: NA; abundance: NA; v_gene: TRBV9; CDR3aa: CASSVDPGHNSPLHF
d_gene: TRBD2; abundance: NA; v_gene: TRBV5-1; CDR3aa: CASSIGLADTYNEQFF
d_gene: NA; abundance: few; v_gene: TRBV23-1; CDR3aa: CASSQSASGTDTQYF
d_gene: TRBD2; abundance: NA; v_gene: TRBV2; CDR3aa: CASSARTSGSGELFF
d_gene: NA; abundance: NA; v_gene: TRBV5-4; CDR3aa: CASSLGGGISGANVLTF
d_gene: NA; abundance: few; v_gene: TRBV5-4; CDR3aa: CASSPPGGRNTEAFF
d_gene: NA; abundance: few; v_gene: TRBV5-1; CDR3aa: CASSLSFVNEQFF
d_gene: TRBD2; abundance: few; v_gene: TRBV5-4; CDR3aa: CASSFGTSAHNEQFF
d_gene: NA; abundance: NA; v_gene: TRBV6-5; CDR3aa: CASSYSLGRVGEKLFF
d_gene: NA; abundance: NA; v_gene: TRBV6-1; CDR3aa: CASSPAGSTDTQYF
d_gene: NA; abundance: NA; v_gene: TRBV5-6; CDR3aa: CASVIMRDTGELFF
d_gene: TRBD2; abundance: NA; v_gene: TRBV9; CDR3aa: CASSVGGNTQYF
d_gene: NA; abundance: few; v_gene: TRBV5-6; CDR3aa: CASSLRIRGEKLFF
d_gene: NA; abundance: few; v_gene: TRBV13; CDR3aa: CASSLLPGELFF
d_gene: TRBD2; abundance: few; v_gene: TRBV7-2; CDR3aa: CASSFLAGVGNEQFF
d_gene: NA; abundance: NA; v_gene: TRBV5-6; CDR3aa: CASSKGTPSEKQFF
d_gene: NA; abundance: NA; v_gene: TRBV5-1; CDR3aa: CASSEQRRTQETQYF
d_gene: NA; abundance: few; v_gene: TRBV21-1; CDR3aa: CASSNISSSYNEQFF
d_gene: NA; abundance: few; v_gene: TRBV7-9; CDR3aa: CASSSQENTEAFF
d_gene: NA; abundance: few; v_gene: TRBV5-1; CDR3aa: CASSLGRASGTFQETQYF
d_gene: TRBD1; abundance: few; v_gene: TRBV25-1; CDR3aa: CASSVTGAQPQHF
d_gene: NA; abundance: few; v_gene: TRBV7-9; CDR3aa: CASSLNPNNEQFF
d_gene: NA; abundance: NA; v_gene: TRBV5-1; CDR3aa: CASSLEGFEQYF
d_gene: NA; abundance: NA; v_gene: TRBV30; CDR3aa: CAWSVPGTDTQYF
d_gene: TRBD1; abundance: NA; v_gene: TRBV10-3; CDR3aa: CAIRTGDQPQHF
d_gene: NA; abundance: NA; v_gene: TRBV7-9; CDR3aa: CASSLGMRTEAFF
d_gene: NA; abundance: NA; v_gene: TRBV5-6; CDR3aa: CASSLRLVFGTGELFF